One sample yielded the 24 T cell receptor beta chains listed below, sequenced in a study of blood T cell repertoires in COVID-19. Profiling relied on immunoSEQ multiplex PCR, and the TCRdb table lists in-frame clones only, not all of them. The profile shows 200,000 or so clones, around four fifths of them singletons. Sequencing was done on a sample of PBMCs or T cells enriched from blood (not recorded which). The receptors derive from a woman in her forties or fifties who had been exposed to COVID-19.

For the CDR3, the DNA is TGCGCCAGCACCCCAGGCGGGGGGACAAGAGGGGCCCAGTACTTC. Its translation is CASTPGGGTRGAQYF. The gene calls are TRBV5-1 and TRBJ2-5; TRBD2 agrees at 8 bases. The CDR3 length is 15 residues. The germline V gene has CDR1 SGHRS and CDR2 YFSETQ. V shed 6 bases and J 9 bases; nucleotides not matched to a gene: 16.

This rearrangement joins TRBV6-2 or TRBV6-3 to TRBJ1-2; tentative D call: TRBD1 (6 bases). In germline, CDR1 is MNHEY, CDR2 SVGEGT. CDR3 size: 13 residues. Trimming took off 0 bases at V and 8 bases at J, with 10 bases between the two ends. CDR3 nucleotide sequence: TGTGCCAGCAGTTACTCGAAAGGGGGAGGCTACACCTTC. Translation gives CASSYSKGGGYTF.

This clone was recorded once. J is TRBJ2-7 and V is TRBV2, with 7 nucleotides matching TRBD1. Germline V gene data show CDR1 as SNHLY and CDR2 as FYNNEI. The CDR3 runs to 14 residues. Trimming at V came to 8 bases and at J to 0 bases, leaving 7 bases not matched to a gene. This CDR3 is CASSRQGRSYEQYF. The CDR3 region has the DNA TGTGCCAGCTCAAGACAGGGCCGCTCCTACGAGCAGTACTTC.

This sequence joins TRBV6-4 and TRBJ2-3; 8 bases are shared with TRBD1. The CDR3 covers 15 residues. Germline-derived CDR1 and CDR2 are MRHNA and SNTAGT. V dropped 3 bases and J dropped 2; count of bases not matched to a gene: 4. The CDR3 spells CASSEQGVNTDTQYF. The CDR3 region has the DNA TGTGCCAGCAGTGAACAGGGGGTTAACACAGATACGCAGTATTTT.

Here the CDR3 reads CASSLSGRGEYEQYF. For the CDR3, the DNA is TGCGCCAGCAGCTTGTCTGGGAGGGGAGAATACGAGCAGTACTTC. The V call is TRBV5-1, the J call TRBJ2-7, with 7 bases matching TRBD2. The V segment lost 1 base and the J segment 4 bases; nucleotides outside the gene matches: 8. Germline V gene data show CDR1 as SGHRS and CDR2 as YFSETQ. The CDR3 has 15 amino acids.

The J gene is TRBJ1-6, the V gene TRBV6-5; D perhaps matches TRBD1 (6 bases). This CDR3 contains 16 residues. V shed 4 bases and J shed 5 bases, with 15 bases lying between them. Germline CDR1 reads MNHEY; CDR2 reads SVGAGI. The CDR3 DNA is TGTGCCAGCAGTTCCTACAGGGTCGATAATAATTCACCCCTCCACTTT. Its translation is CASSSYRVDNNSPLHF.

This sequence joins TRBV5-1 and TRBJ1-1, with D perhaps matching TRBD1 (5 bases). The V gene lost 1 base and the J gene lost 1 base, with 11 bases spanning the gap. CDR3 length: 15 amino acids. Per the germline V gene, CDR1 is SGHRS and CDR2 is YFSETQ. CDR3: CASSLYRQGNTEAFF. CDR3 DNA: TGCGCCAGCAGCTTGTACAGGCAGGGGAACACTGAAGCTTTCTTT.

The V call is TRBV2, the J call TRBJ2-7, with TRBD1 as a possible D gene (5 bases). CDR1 and CDR2 (germline): SNHLY, FYNNEI. Trimming pared 0 bases from V and 2 bases from J, leaving 14 bases between. The CDR3 is 16 amino acids. CDR3 nucleotides: TGTGCCAGCAGTGAAGCCCCTCCGGACATAGCCTACGAGCAGTACTTC. It translates to CASSEAPPDIAYEQYF.

The gene calls are TRBV18 and TRBJ2-7, with 15 bases fitting TRBD2. Germline CDR1 is KGHSH and CDR2 is LQKENI. The CDR3 is made up of 17 amino acids. Trimming cost V 4 bases and J 2 bases; bases outside gene matches: 6. This CDR3 is CASSRTSGGAGAYEQYF. CDR3 DNA sequence: TGTGCCAGCTCACGGACTAGCGGGGGGGCCGGTGCCTACGAGCAGTACTTC.

The CDR3 spells CASSPAGLAAFF. DNA for the CDR3: TGTGCCAGCTCCCCGGCGGGGCTTGCGGCTTTCTTT. The chain links TRBV18 to TRBJ1-1; D may be TRBD1 (5 bases). CDR3 length equals 12 residues. The V and J ends lost 6 bases and 11 bases respectively, with 16 bases between them. Germline V gene sequence: CDR1 KGHSH, CDR2 LQKENI.

The V and J genes are TRBV5-6 and TRBJ2-5; possibly TRBD1 for D (6 bases). The CDR3 sequence is 13 residues long. Germline loops: CDR1 SGHDT, CDR2 YYEEEE. V was clipped by 3 bases and J by 2 bases, with 8 bases between them. The CDR3 sequence is CASSWTEQETQYF. CDR3 bases: TGTGCCAGCAGCTGGACAGAACAAGAGACCCAGTACTTC.

The genes are TRBV5-6 and TRBJ2-5; tentatively, D is TRBD2 (5 bases). This CDR3 is 15 amino acids long. The V end was cut by 0 bases, the J end by 0 bases, with 9 bases between. Germline CDR1 is SGHDT and CDR2 is YYEEEE. The CDR3, as DNA: TGTGCCAGCAGCTTGGAATCGGGGTACCAAGAGACCCAGTACTTC. Translating gives CASSLESGYQETQYF.

The chain carries TRBV5-1 and TRBJ2-2; a possible D gene is TRBD2 (6 bases). Trimming left V 0 bases short and J 6 bases short, with 9 bases between. The length of the CDR3 is 14 residues. Germline CDR1 is SGHRS and CDR2 is YFSETQ. The CDR3, as DNA: TGCGCCAGCAGCTTGGACGGGGGACCCGGGGAGCTGTTTTTT. Amino acid sequence: CASSLDGGPGELFF.

The V call is TRBV6-5, the J call TRBJ1-2; 8 nucleotides line up with TRBD1. The V and J ends lost 6 bases and 10 bases, in that order; junction bases with no gene match: 10. This CDR3 has 13 amino acids. Looked up from germline, CDR1 is MNHEY and CDR2 is SVGAGI. CDR3 DNA: TGTGCCAGCAGACATTCCAGGGGGCTGCCCTACACCTTC. Residues: CASRHSRGLPYTF.

This chain links TRBV4-3 with TRBJ1-3; no reliable D call. This CDR3 has 15 amino acids. V dropped 6 bases and J dropped 0 bases, with 12 bases sitting between them. The germline CDR1 and CDR2 sequences are LGHNA and YSLEER. CDR3 DNA sequence: TGCGCCAGCAGTCCCGCGTGGAGCTCTGGAAACACCATATATTTT. The encoded protein is CASSPAWSSGNTIYF.

The chain joins TRBV19 to TRBJ1-5; D possibly corresponds to TRBD1 (6 bases). V lost 5 bases and J lost 2, with 13 bases in between. This CDR3 contains 15 residues. CDR1 is LNHDA, CDR2 SQIVND, per germline (reference sequence). The CDR3 nucleotides read TGTGCCAGTAGTCTCTTCAGGGGCGGCAATCAGCCCCAGCATTTT. Its protein is CASSLFRGGNQPQHF. The whole variable domain, filled in from reference TRBV19 and TRBJ1-5, reads DGGITQSPKYLFRKEGQNVTLSCEQNLNHDAMYWYRQDPGQGLRLIYYSQIVNDFQKGDIAEGYSVSREKKESFPLTVTSAQKNPTAFYLCASSLFRGGNQPQHFGDGTRLSIL.

This chain links TRBV7-9 with TRBJ1-6; weak D call: TRBD1 (5 bases). This CDR3 has 13 residues. V was trimmed by 5 bases and J by 10 bases, leaving 12 bases between them. Germline V CDR1 and CDR2: SEHNR, FQNEAQ (reference sequence). Here the CDR3 reads CASSRQGYSPLHF. DNA of the CDR3: TGTGCCAGCAGCCGTCAGGGTTACTCACCCCTCCACTTT. The complete variable domain, with remaining parts taken from reference TRBV7-9 and TRBJ1-6, reads DTGVSQNPRHKITKRGQNVTFRCDPISEHNRLYWYRQTLGQGPEFLTYFQNEAQLEKSRLLSDRFSAERPKGSFSTLEIQRTEQGDSAMYLCASSRQGYSPLHFGNGTRLTVT.

The V and J genes are TRBV19 and TRBJ1-1; D remains ambiguous. Germline CDR1 LNHDA, CDR2 SQIVND (reference sequence). The CDR3 has 13 residues. Trimming left V 1 base short and J 3 bases short, with 6 bases between. CDR3 nucleotides: TGTGCCAGTAGTATAGTCGCAGACACTGAAGCTTTCTTT. Translation: CASSIVADTEAFF.

The chain carries TRBV10-2 and TRBJ2-7, with 7 bases aligning to TRBD2. The trim removed 3 bases at V and 2 bases at J, leaving 7 bases unmatched. The CDR3 totals 15 residues. Germline V gene lookup returns CDR1 WSHSY and CDR2 SAAADI. CDR3 DNA sequence: TGCGCCAGCAGTGATATGGGGGGGTTCCCCTACGAGCAGTACTTC. Protein: CASSDMGGFPYEQYF.

The sample holds one count of this clone. The chain recombines TRBV2 with TRBJ1-2, with TRBD1 as a possible D gene (6 bases). CDR3 length: 14 amino acids. V lost 10 bases and J lost 2, with 17 bases in between. The V gene's germline CDR1 is SNHLY and CDR2 FYNNEI. The chain's CDR3 is CATSDSLWNYGYTF. The DNA for the CDR3 is TGTGCCACTTCGGACAGCCTGTGGAACTATGGCTACACCTTC. The full variable domain, completed using reference TRBV2 and TRBJ1-2, is EPEVTQTPSHQVTQMGQEVILRCVPISNHLYFYWYRQILGQKVEFLVSFYNNEISEKSEIFDDQFSVERPDGSNFTLKIRSTKLEDSAMYFCATSDSLWNYGYTFGSGTRLTVV.

V gene TRBV7-2 combines with J gene TRBJ1-2; D might be TRBD1 (5 bases). The CDR3 runs 15 residues. Trimming pared 5 bases from V and 8 bases from J, leaving 21 bases between. The V gene's germline CDR1 is SGHTA and CDR2 FQGNSA. The CDR3 nucleotides are TGTGCCAGCAGCCGCGGTACAACAGGAGCGGGAGGCTACACCTTC. Amino acid sequence: CASSRGTTGAGGYTF.

This chain connects TRBV13 to TRBJ2-1; no firm D call. The CDR3 covers 11 residues. Per the germline V gene, CDR1 is PRHDT and CDR2 is FYEKMQ (reference sequence). Trimming stripped 1 base from V and 10 bases from J, with 5 bases between. DNA of the CDR3: TGTGCCAGCAGCTTAGTGAGAGAGCAGTTCTTC. It is translated as CASSLVREQFF.

This clone was observed once. The V call is TRBV6-1, the J call TRBJ1-6; no reliable D call. Trimming cost V 2 bases and J 7 bases, with 9 bases left between them. This CDR3 is 14 amino acids long. Looked up from germline, CDR1 is MNHNS and CDR2 is SASEGT. The CDR3 region has the DNA TGTGCCAGCAGTGAAAGGATGAGGAATTCACCCCTCCACTTT. Translating gives CASSERMRNSPLHF.

The V call is TRBV15, the J call TRBJ1-1, with TRBD1 matching over 7 bases. The CDR3 loop spans 17 amino acids. The germline V gene has CDR1 LNHNV and CDR2 YYDKDF (reference sequence). Germline trimming cut 1 base from V and 4 bases from J; bases unmatched to any gene: 12. In DNA, the CDR3 is TGTGCCACCAGCAGAGTAGGTGGGTTGACAGGGATCACTGAAGCTTTCTTT. The encoded protein is CATSRVGGLTGITEAFF.